A single sample gave rise to the 2 T cell receptor beta chains below, sequenced in a study of shared clonotypes between healthy human individuals. Naivety among CD8 cells was defined by CD45RO negativity and positive CCR7 selection, thereby excluding terminally differentiated effector memory CD45RA+ cells. The repertoire was sequenced with immunoSEQ multiplex PCR; TCRdb's copy has only in-frame clones and lacks some. The table has about 820,000 clones, almost 95% seen once; the top ten hold around 24%. Specimen: naive CD8+ T cells sorted from blood. These receptors were obtained from a man aged 25-40 years in good health.

V gene TRBV5-4 combines with J gene TRBJ1-2, with D maybe TRBD1 (6 bases). The length of the CDR3 is 13 residues. V gave up 4 bases and J gave up 6 bases, with 13 bases separating them. Looked up from germline, CDR1 is SGHNT and CDR2 is YYREEE (reference sequence). CDR3 DNA sequence: TGTGCCAGCAGCGTAACCCCAGGGGATGGCTACACCTTC. Translating it yields CASSVTPGDGYTF.

V gene TRBV7-8 combines with J gene TRBJ1-5, with TRBD1 as a possible D gene (5 bases). The V gene's germline CDR1 is SGHVS and CDR2 FQNEAQ. With 1 base removed from V and 4 bases from J, the gap between germline ends came to 8 bases. This CDR3 is 14 amino acids long. The CDR3 DNA sequence: TGTGCCAGCAGCTTAGAGTGGGGGAATCAGCCCCAGCATTTT. Translated, it gives CASSLEWGNQPQHF.